The 16 T cell receptor beta chains given below trace back to one sample, sequenced in a study of T cell changes during pregnancy in multiple sclerosis. Sequencing was performed with immunoSEQ multiplex PCR; in TCRdb, only in-frame clones are kept and a portion is missing. The sample holds over 85,000 clones, roughly 91% seen once. The source material was peripheral blood, sampled after pregnancy. These receptors came from a female donor in good health, enrolled as a control in a pregnancy study.

The chain couples TRBV6-5 to TRBJ1-6; the match to TRBD1 covers 10 bases. This CDR3 has 16 residues. The V segment lost 0 bases and the J segment 7 bases; nucleotides outside the gene matches: 3. CDR1 MNHEY and CDR2 SVGAGI come from the germline V gene. CDR3 sequence (DNA): TGTGCCAGCAGTTACTCAGCGGGACAGGGGAATTCACCCCTCCACTTT. It is translated as CASSYSAGQGNSPLHF.

The rearrangement uses TRBV16 and TRBJ1-4; D gene ambiguous. V gave up 0 bases and J gave up 0 bases, with 5 bases separating them. From germline, CDR1 is KGHSY and CDR2 FQNENV. The CDR3 runs to 15 residues. CDR3 loop: CASSQSAATNEKLFF. The CDR3 DNA reads TGTGCCAGCAGCCAATCGGCTGCAACTAATGAAAAACTGTTTTTT.

This sequence joins TRBV18 and TRBJ2-7; no definite D call. V was clipped by 0 bases and J by 7 bases, with 7 bases between them. The CDR3 is made up of 12 amino acids. The germline V gene encodes CDR1 KGHSH and CDR2 LQKENI. The CDR3, as DNA: TGTGCCAGCTCACCACCTGTCGGGGAGCAGTACTTC. Its protein is CASSPPVGEQYF.

This rearrangement joins TRBV7-9 to TRBJ1-6; 10 nucleotides agree with TRBD1. Trimming removed 10 bases from V and 7 bases from J; junction bases left unmatched: 10. The CDR3 loop spans 15 amino acids. Germline loops: CDR1 SEHNR, CDR2 FQNEAQ (reference sequence). The CDR3 spells CATTAPGQGNSPLHF. CDR3 nucleotides: TGTGCCACCACGGCCCCGGGACAGGGGAATTCACCCCTCCACTTT.

The chain is built from TRBV5-6 and TRBJ1-1, with 9 bases lining up with TRBD1. Germline assignment: CDR1 SGHDT and CDR2 YYEEEE. The CDR3 is 14 residues long. V dropped 1 base and J dropped 5; count of bases not matched to a gene: 3. The CDR3 is CASSLIGQGTEAFF. The CDR3 DNA sequence: TGTGCCAGCAGCTTGATCGGACAGGGGACTGAAGCTTTCTTT. Combining the CDR3 with reference TRBV5-6 and TRBJ1-1 gives the whole variable domain DAGVTQSPTHLIKTRGQQVTLRCSPKSGHDTVSWYQQALGQGPQFIFQYYEEEERQRGNFPDRFSGHQFPNYSSELNVNALLLGDSALYLCASSLIGQGTEAFFGQGTRLTVV.

The chain is built from TRBV7-2 and TRBJ1-1; 8 positions match TRBD1. The CDR3 consists of 13 residues. The ends lost 2 bases at V and 7 bases at J; junction bases unmatched: 3. The germline V gene encodes CDR1 SGHTA and CDR2 FQGNSA. The CDR3 sequence is CASSLRTGGEAFF. For the CDR3, the DNA is TGTGCCAGCAGCTTAAGAACAGGGGGTGAAGCTTTCTTT.

This clone has only one observation. V usage is TRBV6-6 and J usage is TRBJ1-5; D ambiguous. V lost 2 bases and J 4 bases, leaving 9 bases between the germline ends. The CDR3 length is 14 residues. Germline values: CDR1 MNHNY, CDR2 SVGAGI (reference sequence). CDR3 sequence reads: CASSYTGLNQPQHF. CDR3 DNA sequence: TGTGCCAGCAGTTACACGGGGTTGAATCAGCCCCAGCATTTT.

The gene calls are TRBV6-5 and TRBJ1-1, with TRBD1 matching over 7 bases. Trimming at V came to 7 bases and at J to 6 bases, leaving 5 bases not matched to a gene. Per the germline V gene, CDR1 is MNHEY and CDR2 is SVGAGI. CDR3 size: 12 residues. The CDR3 sequence: CASTTGAAEAFF. CDR3 bases: TGTGCCAGCACCACAGGGGCTGCTGAAGCTTTCTTT.

This clone occurred once. The CDR3 DNA follows: TGTGCCAGTAGCTTGAGCAGGGGGGGCAATCAGCCCCAGCATTTT. Translating gives CASSLSRGGNQPQHF. J is TRBJ1-5 and V is TRBV19; 7 bases are shared with TRBD1. V shed 6 bases and J 2 bases; nucleotides not matched to a gene: 7. The CDR3 loop spans 15 amino acids. CDR1 is LNHDA and CDR2 is SQIVND in the germline V gene (reference sequence).

This chain links TRBV9 with TRBJ1-1; D gene uncertain. Germline V CDR1 and CDR2: SGDLS, YYNGEE. This CDR3 contains 14 residues. V was trimmed by 1 base and J by 4 bases, leaving 11 bases between them. The CDR3 coding sequence is TGTGCCAGCAGCGTAATGCCAGGCAGCACTGAAGCTTTCTTT. Amino acids: CASSVMPGSTEAFF.

This clone was observed a single time. The chain carries TRBV5-5 and TRBJ2-5, with a weak D call TRBD1 (5 bases). V lost 4 bases and J 5 bases, leaving 24 bases between the germline ends. This CDR3 region has 17 residues. Looked up from germline, CDR1 is SGHKS and CDR2 is YYEKEE (reference sequence). The CDR3 sequence is CASSAIAGLGPWETQYF. As DNA, the CDR3 is TGTGCCAGCAGCGCCATCGCAGGGTTAGGGCCTTGGGAGACCCAGTACTTC.

This CDR3 reads CASSFSPLEAFF. For the CDR3, the DNA is TGTGCCAGCAGTTTCTCTCCTTTAGAAGCTTTCTTT. The chain has TRBV28 and TRBJ1-1; D ambiguous. CDR3 length: 12 amino acids. V lost 3 bases, J lost 8 bases, and 10 bases lay in between. Germline-derived CDR1 and CDR2 are MDHEN and SYDVKM.

This clone has just one count. The rearrangement links TRBV6-1 to TRBJ1-4; D is perhaps TRBD1 (5 bases). Looked up from germline, CDR1 is MNHNS and CDR2 is SASEGT. V lost 8 bases, J lost 3 bases, and 13 bases lay in between. CDR3 length: 14 residues. Here the CDR3 reads CASRPGHPNEKLFF. DNA of the CDR3: TGTGCCAGCCGCCCAGGGCATCCTAATGAAAAACTGTTTTTT.

V is TRBV7-2 and J is TRBJ1-6, with D unclear. The CDR3 has 14 amino acids. V was cut by 5 bases and J by 5 bases, with 10 bases left in between. The germline gives CDR1 SGHTA, CDR2 FQGNSA. The CDR3 loop reads CASSPRGNNSPLHF. The CDR3 bases are TGTGCCAGCAGCCCCCGGGGAAATAATTCACCCCTCCACTTT.

The chain links TRBV10-3 to TRBJ2-2; 7 bases fit TRBD1. This CDR3 has 14 amino acids. Germline values: CDR1 ENHRY, CDR2 SYGVKD. V trimming: 4 bases; J trimming: 3 bases; junction bases outside the gene matches: 2. The CDR3 spells CAISGGGDTGELFF. DNA for the CDR3: TGTGCCATCAGTGGAGGGGGCGACACCGGGGAGCTGTTTTTT.

The rearrangement uses TRBV14 and TRBJ1-1; D possibly corresponds to TRBD1 (6 bases). The CDR3 consists of 13 residues. V lost 5 bases, J lost 2 bases, and 9 bases lay in between. Germline assignment: CDR1 SGHDN and CDR2 FVKESK. For the CDR3, the DNA is TGTGCCAGCAGCATGGACAGAAACACTGAAGCTTTCTTT. It translates to CASSMDRNTEAFF.